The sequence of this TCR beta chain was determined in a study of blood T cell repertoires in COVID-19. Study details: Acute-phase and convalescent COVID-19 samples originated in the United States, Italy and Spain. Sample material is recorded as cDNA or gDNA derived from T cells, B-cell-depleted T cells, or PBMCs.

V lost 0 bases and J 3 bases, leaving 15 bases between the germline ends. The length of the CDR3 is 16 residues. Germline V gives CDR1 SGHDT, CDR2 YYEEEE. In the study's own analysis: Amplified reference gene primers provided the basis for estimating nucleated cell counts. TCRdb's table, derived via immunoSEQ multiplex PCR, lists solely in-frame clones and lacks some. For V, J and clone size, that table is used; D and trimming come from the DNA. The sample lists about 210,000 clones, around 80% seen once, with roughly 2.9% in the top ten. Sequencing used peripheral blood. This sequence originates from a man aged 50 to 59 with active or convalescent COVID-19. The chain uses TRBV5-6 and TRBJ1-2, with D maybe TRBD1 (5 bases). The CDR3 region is CASSLGIRAGDYGYTF. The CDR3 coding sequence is TGTGCCAGCAGCTTGGGAATACGTGCGGGGGACTATGGCTACACCTTC. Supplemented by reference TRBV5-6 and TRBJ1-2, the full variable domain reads DAGVTQSPTHLIKTRGQQVTLRCSPKSGHDTVSWYQQALGQGPQFIFQYYEEEERQRGNFPDRFSGHQFPNYSSELNVNALLLGDSALYLCASSLGIRAGDYGYTFGSGTRLTVV.